This section outlines one T cell receptor (beta chain) sequence together with its context. What it binds is not known. Samples were taken several times over chemoradiotherapy. The source of the sample is a study of chemoradiotherapy in HPV16-positive cancers. General study results and limits: For HPV16-positive patients, expanding HPV-responsive T cells associated with longer recurrence-free survival. Candidate HPV-specific clones and E7-related TCR motifs grew in tumor during treatment.

Clones were read by immunoSEQ multiplex PCR, and TCRdb kept only the in-frame ones, dropping some. The sample shows about 68,000 clones, 85% to 90% of them seen only once. Germline CDR1 reads LNHDA; CDR2 reads SQIVND (reference sequence). This CDR3 comprises 15 residues. Losses at the gene ends were 3 bases for V and 2 bases for J; bases not matched to a gene: 6. The material sequenced was blood, taken from a patient who underwent chemoradiotherapy. The chain combines TRBV19 with TRBJ2-5; 7 bases agree with TRBD2. This clonotype originated in a human donor with HPV-associated anogenital cancer. CDR3 residues: CASSISSGSQETQYF. CDR3 nucleotides: TGTGCCAGTAGTATTTCTAGCGGTAGTCAAGAGACCCAGTACTTC.